The sample holds many counts of the clone carrying this TCR beta chain. What it binds is unknown. The CDR3 has 14 residues. With V trimmed by 5 bases and J by 8 bases, 6 bases remained unmatched. From germline, CDR1 is SGHTA and CDR2 FQGNSA. The data stem from a study of beta chain features in type 1 diabetes. Findings of the study overall: Since sequencing was performed on cDNA, cells with high TCR expression could be over-represented. Among patients with Type 1 diabetes, TCRB CDR3s were moderately but significantly shorter in every one of the four CD4+ subsets.

Sorting with CD45RO/CCR7/CD25/CD127/CD95/CD27 yielded naive, central memory, regulatory and stem-like memory CD4+ cells. cDNA synthesis used the whole RNA isolate, giving expressed TCRB sequences. Some clones are missing from TCRdb's copy, which holds only in-frame ones; the method was immunoSEQ multiplex PCR. The sample yields approximately 170,000 clones, approximately 8.4% seen once. The material sequenced was central memory CD4+ T cells from blood. The source is a man between 18 and 29 years old with type 1 diabetes. The rearrangement joins TRBV7-2 to TRBJ2-1; 10 nucleotides agree with TRBD2. Written as DNA, the CDR3 is TGTGCCAGCAGCCGTACTAGCGGGAATTATGAGCAGTTCTTC. Protein product: CASSRTSGNYEQFF.